One and the same sample provided the 20 T cell receptor beta chains below, sequenced in a study of a mutant IDH1 vaccine in newly diagnosed glioma. Specified time point: week 35, safety follow-up. Vaccine doses each comprised 300 ug of mutant IDH1 20-mer peptide, with topical imiquimod. These receptors' targets are unknown. The data were produced by immunoSEQ multiplex PCR, yet TCRdb's version contains in-frame clones alone and is incomplete. The data hold around 45,000 clones, with approximately 90% observed a single time. Sequenced material: PBMCs, taken from a glioma patient whose treatment included an IDH1 peptide vaccine. These receptors originate from a woman aged 40 to 50 with glioma.

This chain links TRBV19 with TRBJ1-4; 7 bases fit TRBD1. Trimming at V came to 5 bases and at J to 7 bases, leaving 7 bases not matched to a gene. Germline assignment: CDR1 LNHDA and CDR2 SQIVND (reference sequence). The CDR3 is made up of 14 amino acids. The CDR3 loop is CASSSYGTAEKLFF. For the CDR3, the DNA is TGTGCCAGTAGTTCGTACGGGACAGCTGAAAAACTGTTTTTT.

This sequence joins TRBV6-5 and TRBJ2-1; unclear D gene. V dropped 2 bases and J dropped 0 bases, with 11 bases sitting between them. This CDR3 comprises 16 residues. Germline V lookup: CDR1 MNHEY, CDR2 SVGAGI. The CDR3 reads CASSYRRPSSYNEQFF. CDR3 bases: TGTGCCAGCAGTTACAGACGGCCGAGCTCCTACAATGAGCAGTTCTTC.

V gene TRBV5-4 combines with J gene TRBJ2-1; no definite D call. Trimming stripped 0 bases from V and 3 bases from J, with 1 base between. Germline CDR1 SGHNT, CDR2 YYREEE (reference sequence). The CDR3 is made up of 12 amino acids. The CDR3: CASSLDYNEQFF. In nucleotides, the CDR3 is TGTGCCAGCAGCTTGGACTACAATGAGCAGTTCTTC.

CDR3 residues: CASSQDWAGGNEQFF. In nucleotides, the CDR3 is TGCGCCAGCAGCCAAGATTGGGCAGGGGGCAATGAGCAGTTCTTC. V gene TRBV4-3 combines with J gene TRBJ2-1; 7 bases agree with TRBD1. CDR1 and CDR2 (germline): LGHNA, YSLEER. There are 15 residues in the CDR3. V gave up 0 bases and J gave up 6 bases; unmatched junction bases: 5.

This chain links TRBV6-4 with TRBJ1-2; 8 nucleotides align to TRBD1. Germline V CDR1 and CDR2: MRHNA, SNTAGT. The V gene end was trimmed by 6 bases and the J gene end by 7 bases; junction bases not matched to a gene: 7. The CDR3 contains 13 residues. The CDR3 sequence: CASSPGQGGGYTF. DNA of the CDR3: TGTGCCAGCAGCCCCGGACAGGGCGGTGGCTACACCTTC.

The rearrangement uses TRBV5-4 and TRBJ2-1, with 10 positions matching TRBD1. CDR1 SGHNT and CDR2 YYREEE come from the germline V gene (reference sequence). Trimming cost V 5 bases and J 8 bases; bases outside gene matches: 19. This CDR3 contains 18 residues. The CDR3 here is CASRPPPGRDRGGDEQFF. Written as DNA, the CDR3 is TGTGCCAGCAGGCCCCCCCCCGGCCGGGACAGGGGTGGCGATGAGCAGTTCTTC.

The CDR3 is CAISTGTSGTEAFF. For the CDR3, the DNA is TGTGCCATCAGTACCGGGACCTCGGGAACTGAAGCTTTCTTT. The J gene is TRBJ1-1, the V gene TRBV10-3; D might be TRBD1 (5 bases). CDR3 length equals 14 residues. Looked up from germline, CDR1 is ENHRY and CDR2 is SYGVKD. Trimming left V 5 bases short and J 5 bases short, with 15 bases between.

This rearrangement joins TRBV2 to TRBJ2-7, with 7 bases fitting TRBD1. The CDR3 covers 15 residues. The germline V gene encodes CDR1 SNHLY and CDR2 FYNNEI. V dropped 5 bases and J dropped 0; count of bases not matched to a gene: 7. The CDR3 reads CASSTGQWSSYEQYF. The CDR3 DNA reads TGTGCCAGCAGTACGGGACAGTGGAGCTCCTACGAGCAGTACTTC.

In the case of this clone: The junction departs from the called germline gene at one end, perhaps through a read error. The chain couples TRBV7-7 to TRBJ2-3; TRBD2 is a possible D gene (6 bases). This CDR3 spans 15 amino acids. The V gene's germline CDR1 is SSHAT and CDR2 FNYEAQ (reference sequence). CDR3 region: CASSFGIADTDTQYF. Here the CDR3 DNA reads TGTGCTAGCAGCTTCGGGATAGCGGACACAGATACGCAGTATTTT.

V is TRBV5-1 and J is TRBJ2-3; D may be TRBD1 (5 bases). Germline V gene lookup returns CDR1 SGHRS and CDR2 YFSETQ. There are 14 residues in the CDR3. V was trimmed by 5 bases and J by 2 bases, leaving 12 bases between them. The CDR3 protein is CASSYRTPTDTQYF. The CDR3 DNA reads as TGCGCCAGCAGTTATCGGACACCCACAGATACGCAGTATTTT.

This clone came up once. The genes are TRBV6-5 and TRBJ1-2, with D unresolved. The CDR3 has 14 amino acids. The V and J ends lost 6 bases and 4 bases respectively, with 15 bases between them. The germline CDR1 and CDR2 sequences are MNHEY and SVGAGI. CDR3 sequence: CASSLSSRGYGYTF. In nucleotides, the CDR3 is TGTGCCAGCAGCCTCAGTAGTAGAGGCTATGGCTACACCTTC.

The CDR3 is CASSLGTGEETQYF. CDR3 DNA: TGTGCCAGCAGCTTGGGAACAGGGGAAGAGACCCAGTACTTC. V usage is TRBV5-4 and J usage is TRBJ2-5, with TRBD1 identical over 7 bases. Trimming removed 0 bases from V and 3 bases from J; junction bases left unmatched: 2. The CDR3 spans 14 residues. Per germline, CDR1 SGHNT and CDR2 YYREEE (reference sequence).

The rearrangement joins TRBV7-9 to TRBJ2-3; 9 nucleotides agree with TRBD2. Germline V lookup: CDR1 SEHNR, CDR2 FQNEAQ (reference sequence). This CDR3 is 16 amino acids long. Trimming removed 1 base from V and 6 bases from J; junction bases left unmatched: 8. DNA for the CDR3: TGTGCCAGCAGCTTAGACCTAGCGGGGCCTTGGGATACGCAGTATTTT. Protein sequence: CASSLDLAGPWDTQYF. Together with reference TRBV7-9 and TRBJ2-3, the CDR3 gives the full variable domain: DTGVSQNPRHKITKRGQNVTFRCDPISEHNRLYWYRQTLGQGPEFLTYFQNEAQLEKSRLLSDRFSAERPKGSFSTLEIQRTEQGDSAMYLCASSLDLAGPWDTQYFGPGTRLTVL.

The chain links TRBV5-6 to TRBJ2-2; D is unclear. Trimming pared 3 bases from V and 4 bases from J, leaving 7 bases between. The CDR3 runs to 13 residues. Germline CDR1 and CDR2: SGHDT and YYEEEE. The chain's CDR3 is CASSYRSTGELFF. The CDR3 nucleotides read TGTGCCAGCAGCTATCGGTCCACCGGGGAGCTGTTTTTT.

CDR3 sequence (DNA): TGTGCCAGCAGTTCCCAGGGCCTGCAGTACTTC. Encoded protein: CASSSQGLQYF. This sequence joins TRBV6-5 and TRBJ2-7; maybe TRBD1 (5 bases). Germline assignment: CDR1 MNHEY and CDR2 SVGAGI. V lost 4 bases, J lost 9 bases, and 10 bases lay in between. The CDR3 spans 11 residues.

This clone has a single count. The chain uses TRBV15 and TRBJ2-2, with unresolved D. Trimming removed 1 base from V and 5 bases from J, with 5 bases in between. The CDR3 consists of 13 residues. CDR1 and CDR2 (germline): LNHNV, YYDKDF (reference sequence). The CDR3 DNA reads as TGTGCCACCAGCAGAGCAAGAACCGGGGAGCTGTTTTTT. Translation gives CATSRARTGELFF.

The chain employs TRBV7-9 and TRBJ2-5; D unclear. The CDR3 length is 12 residues. The germline V gene encodes CDR1 SEHNR and CDR2 FQNEAQ (reference sequence). Trimming stripped 6 bases from V and 5 bases from J, with 10 bases between. The CDR3 nucleotides are TGTGCCAGCAGGACCGTGTCGGAGACCCAGTACTTC. It specifies CASRTVSETQYF.

This rearrangement joins TRBV6-6 to TRBJ2-1; TRBD2 matches at 11 bases. Germline lookup yields CDR1 MNHNY and CDR2 SVGAGI (reference sequence). This CDR3 is built from 14 residues. V shed 4 bases, J shed 8 bases, and the junction held 4 bases outside the gene matches. CDR3 protein: CASSLAGGDDEQFF. Written as DNA, the CDR3 is TGTGCCAGCAGTTTAGCGGGGGGGGATGATGAGCAGTTCTTC.

V and J are TRBV18 and TRBJ2-7, with 15 nucleotides matching TRBD2. CDR3 size: 16 residues. Unmatched junction bases numbered 7, after V lost 3 bases and J lost 7 bases. Looked up from germline, CDR1 is KGHSH and CDR2 is LQKENI. The CDR3 loop is CASSPRGLAGGEEQYF. Here the CDR3 DNA reads TGTGCCAGCTCACCGAGGGGACTAGCGGGGGGAGAGGAGCAGTACTTC. The variable domain in full, completed from reference TRBV18 and TRBJ2-7, reads NAGVMQNPRHLVRRRGQEARLRCSPMKGHSHVYWYRQLPEEGLKFMVYLQKENIIDESGMPKERFSAEFPKEGPSILRIQQVVRGDSAAYFCASSPRGLAGGEEQYFGPGTRLTVT.

This clone has more than one count but fewer than ten. This chain connects TRBV7-2 to TRBJ2-1; 10 positions match TRBD2. Per germline, CDR1 SGHTA and CDR2 FQGNSA. V was clipped by 5 bases and J by 8 bases; unmatched bases: 6. The CDR3 runs 14 residues. The CDR3 region is CASSVSGGFYEQFF. As DNA, the CDR3 is TGTGCCAGCAGCGTTAGCGGGGGGTTCTATGAGCAGTTCTTC.